At least ten counts were recorded for the clone carrying this T cell receptor (beta chain). Its antigen is undetermined. Germline values: CDR1 SGHDN, CDR2 FVKESK. Trimming removed 0 bases from V and 2 bases from J, with 8 bases in between. This CDR3 comprises 15 residues. The sample originates from a study of regulatory T cells in long-lasting Graves disease. Study conclusions and caveats: TRBV28, TRBJ1-2 and TRBJ2-5 were favored in persistent disease. Lower TCR diversity characterized persistent Graves' patients relative to newly diagnosed patients.

Time point specified: newly diagnosed GD, antithyroid drugs for less than 3 months. The TCR library was made from RNA extracted from PBMCs. The authors built TCR beta libraries using iRepertoire HTBI primers and Arm-PCR of CDR3 regions. TCRdb re-called the multiplex PCR reads through MiXCR, storing one row per CDR3 protein. Of around 450,000 distinct CDR3 sequences detected, about 15% appear once; the ten largest clones hold approximately 7.8%. This sample also belongs to another study, concerning T cells in Graves' hyperthyroidism and ophthalmopathy. That work states: Exclusion followed for patients with uncontrolled infection, other autoimmune disease, pregnancy or lactation.

This chain joins TRBV14 and TRBJ1-3; TRBD1 is a possible D gene (5 bases). The input for sequencing was peripheral blood mononuclear cells (PBMCs), taken at new diagnosis, from a patient treated with antithyroid drugs. The sequence derives from a woman between 40 and 50 years old with Graves disease. CDR3 protein: CASSQDMGPGNTIYF. The CDR3 DNA follows: TGTGCCAGCAGCCAAGATATGGGACCTGGAAACACCATATATTTT. Using reference TRBV14 and TRBJ1-3 for the parts outside the CDR3, the full variable domain is EAGVTQFPSHSVIEKGQTVTLRCDPISGHDNLYWYRRVMGKEIKFLLHFVKESKQDESGMPNNRFLAERTGGTYSTLKVQPAELEDSGVYFCASSQDMGPGNTIYFGEGSWLTVV.